One sample yielded the 7 T cell receptor beta chains listed below, sequenced in a study of blood T cell repertoires in COVID-19. Sequencing used immunoSEQ multiplex PCR; TCRdb keeps in-frame clones, though not all of them. Found here are a few hundred thousand clones, roughly 84% of them singletons; the top ten hold 2% to 2.5%. The sample was peripheral blood. All receptors derive from a man in his forties who had recovered from COVID-19.

The rearrangement uses TRBV19 and TRBJ2-1, with unresolved D. This CDR3 is 14 amino acids long. The germline gives CDR1 LNHDA, CDR2 SQIVND (reference sequence). V lost 4 bases to trimming and J lost 7 bases, with 14 bases between them. The CDR3 coding sequence is TGTGCCAGTAGTACATCCCCGGAGTATAATGAGCAGTTCTTC. This codes for CASSTSPEYNEQFF.

The rearrangement uses TRBV19 and TRBJ2-7; D perhaps matches TRBD1 (5 bases). This CDR3 is built from 14 residues. Trimming removed 5 bases at V and 4 bases at J, with 15 bases between. CDR1 and CDR2 (germline): LNHDA, SQIVND (reference sequence). CDR3 region: CASSPQGIGYEQYF. CDR3 DNA: TGTGCCAGTAGTCCTCAGGGTATTGGTTACGAGCAGTACTTC. Full variable domain (rest looked up from reference TRBV19 and TRBJ2-7): DGGITQSPKYLFRKEGQNVTLSCEQNLNHDAMYWYRQDPGQGLRLIYYSQIVNDFQKGDIAEGYSVSREKKESFPLTVTSAQKNPTAFYLCASSPQGIGYEQYFGPGTRLTVT.

The V and J genes are TRBV3-1 (or the pseudogene TRBV3-2) and TRBJ2-1, with TRBD2 matching over 10 bases. Germline V gene data show CDR1 as LGHDT and CDR2 as YNNKEL (reference sequence). The ends lost 4 bases at V and 8 bases at J; junction bases unmatched: 11. This CDR3 contains 16 residues. The CDR3 reads CASSRSGRAFDYEQFF. The CDR3 coding sequence is TGTGCCAGCAGCCGGAGCGGGAGGGCCTTTGACTATGAGCAGTTCTTC.

This rearrangement joins TRBV12-5 to TRBJ1-2; D ambiguous. The CDR3 loop spans 13 amino acids. Germline V lookup: CDR1 LGHNT, CDR2 FRNRAP. V was clipped by 5 bases and J by 2 bases, with 9 bases between them. CDR3 DNA sequence: TGTGCTAGTGGTCCGCGTTCGAACTATGGCTACACCTTC. Protein: CASGPRSNYGYTF. The full variable domain, its missing parts supplied by reference TRBV12-5 and TRBJ1-2, is DARVTQTPRHKVTEMGQEVTMRCQPILGHNTVFWYRQTMMQGLELLAYFRNRAPLDDSGMPKDRFSAEMPDATLATLKIQPSEPRDSAVYFCASGPRSNYGYTFGSGTRLTVV.

The chain uses TRBV16 and TRBJ2-7, with D possibly being TRBD1 (6 bases). Trimming cost V 8 bases and J 2 bases, with 13 bases left between them. Germline assignment: CDR1 KGHSY and CDR2 FQNENV. The CDR3 sequence is 13 residues long. This CDR3 reads CASCRDIPYEQYF. DNA for the CDR3: TGTGCCAGCTGCCGGGACATTCCCTACGAGCAGTACTTC. The full variable domain, rest sourced from reference TRBV16 and TRBJ2-7, is GEEVAQTPKHLVRGEGQKAKLYCAPIKGHSYVFWYQQVLKNEFKFLISFQNENVFDETGMPKERFSAKCLPNSPCSLEIQATKLEDSAVYFCASCRDIPYEQYFGPGTRLTVT.

The chain couples TRBV11-3 to TRBJ2-7; 7 bases map to TRBD1. The germline V gene encodes CDR1 SGHNT and CDR2 YENEEA. The CDR3 runs 17 residues. Losses at the gene ends were 4 bases for V and 0 bases for J; bases not matched to a gene: 12. The CDR3 coding sequence is TGTGCCAGCAGCTCCCACCCTTGGGACAGTAGCTCCTACGAGCAGTACTTC. It is translated as CASSSHPWDSSSYEQYF.

The chain carries TRBV7-2 and TRBJ1-2; possibly TRBD1 for D (6 bases). The CDR3 loop spans 17 amino acids. The V gene lost 2 bases and the J gene lost 0 bases, with 16 bases spanning the gap. In germline, CDR1 is SGHTA, CDR2 FQGNSA. CDR3 DNA sequence: TGTGCCAGCAGCTTAAGTTCCGTCGGACAGCCTAACTATGGCTACACCTTC. Amino acid sequence: CASSLSSVGQPNYGYTF.